Shown below are 16 T cell receptor beta chains from a single sample sequenced in a study of blood T cell repertoires in COVID-19. The method was immunoSEQ multiplex PCR; TCRdb's version includes in-frame clones alone and lacks a portion of them. The sample carries about 310,000 clones, more than 70% recorded once. The sequencing input was peripheral blood. The receptors stem from a woman aged 45 to 65 who had recovered from COVID-19.

The chain employs TRBV7-3 and TRBJ2-7; 9 bases fit TRBD1. V was pared by 5 bases and J by 4 bases, with 6 bases of the junction left unmatched. Germline CDR1 reads SGHTA; CDR2 reads FQGTGA. This CDR3 is 14 amino acids long. DNA for the CDR3: TGTGCCAGCAGCCCCCGGACAGGGGTGTACGAGCAGTACTTC. This sequence encodes CASSPRTGVYEQYF. Using reference TRBV7-3 and TRBJ2-7 for the parts outside the CDR3, the full variable domain is GAGVSQTPSNKVTEKGKYVELRCDPISGHTALYWYRQSLGQGPEFLIYFQGTGAADDSGLPNDRFFAVRPEGSVSTLKIQRTERGDSAVYLCASSPRTGVYEQYFGPGTRLTVT.

The chain joins TRBV7-6 to TRBJ2-7; maybe TRBD1 (6 bases). This CDR3 has 14 amino acids. Trimming left V 5 bases short and J 4 bases short, with 15 bases between. Germline V gene lookup returns CDR1 SGHVS and CDR2 FNYEAQ. The CDR3 region has the DNA TGTGCCAGCAGCCCACAGGGTCAGGGGTACGAGCAGTACTTC. As protein: CASSPQGQGYEQYF. The full variable domain, with the rest looked up from reference TRBV7-6 and TRBJ2-7, is GAGVSQSPRYKVTKRGQDVALRCDPISGHVSLYWYRQALGQGPEFLTYFNYEAQQDKSGLPNDRFSAERPEGSISTLTIQRTEQRDSAMYRCASSPQGQGYEQYFGPGTRLTVT.

J is TRBJ2-7 and V is TRBV5-6, with 10 bases matching TRBD1. Germline V gene lookup returns CDR1 SGHDT and CDR2 YYEEEE. The length of the CDR3 is 14 residues. The junction had 8 bases not matched to a gene; V was cut back by 4 bases and J by 7 bases. This CDR3 reads CASSADRGRGEQYF. The CDR3 region has the DNA TGTGCCAGCAGCGCAGACAGGGGGCGAGGTGAGCAGTACTTC.

V gene TRBV27 combines with J gene TRBJ2-2; D perhaps matches TRBD2 (5 bases). Trimming cost V 2 bases and J 4 bases, with 11 bases left between them. The CDR3 loop spans 15 amino acids. Germline CDR1 and CDR2: MNHEY and SMNVEV (reference sequence). The chain's CDR3 is CASSLSLAPTGELFF. CDR3 nucleotide sequence: TGTGCCAGCAGTTTAAGTCTAGCTCCCACCGGGGAGCTGTTTTTT.

This clone was picked up a small number of times. The V gene is TRBV5-5, the J gene TRBJ2-1; TRBD2 matches 11 bases. V lost 3 bases to trimming and J lost 5 bases; unmatched junction nucleotides: 16. The CDR3 is made up of 19 amino acids. CDR1 and CDR2 (germline): SGHKS, YYEKEE (reference sequence). In DNA form, the CDR3 reads TGTGCCAGCAGCTCACCCGGGACTAGCGGCTTACCCTTTGACAATGAGCAGTTCTTC. Its protein product is CASSSPGTSGLPFDNEQFF.

This clone was counted a single time. The V gene is TRBV7-8, the J gene TRBJ1-6; D unresolved. Trimming removed 0 bases at V and 9 bases at J, with 9 bases between. CDR1 and CDR2 (germline): SGHVS, FQNEAQ. This CDR3 contains 14 residues. Written as DNA, the CDR3 is TGTGCCAGCAGCTTAGCGGATCCGGGTTCACCCCTCCACTTT. As protein: CASSLADPGSPLHF.

V gene TRBV10-3 combines with J gene TRBJ1-3; 7 nucleotides line up with TRBD1. CDR3 size: 16 residues. Germline V gives CDR1 ENHRY, CDR2 SYGVKD. V shed 10 bases and J 0 bases; nucleotides not matched to a gene: 12. CDR3 DNA sequence: TGTGCCAGCCGGGACAGTGCCTCGAACTCTGGAAACACCATATATTTT. It encodes CASRDSASNSGNTIYF.

The J gene is TRBJ2-7, the V gene TRBV2; maybe TRBD1 (6 bases). The V end was cut by 10 bases, the J end by 6 bases, with 16 bases between. This CDR3 comprises 12 residues. Germline assignment: CDR1 SNHLY and CDR2 FYNNEI. The CDR3 spells CATWSGDSEQYF. As DNA, the CDR3 is TGTGCCACCTGGTCAGGGGATTCCGAGCAGTACTTC.

This rearrangement joins TRBV6-5 to TRBJ1-4, with no clear D. From germline, CDR1 is MNHEY and CDR2 SVGAGI. Trimming pared 0 bases from V and 0 bases from J, leaving 5 bases between. The CDR3 is made up of 15 amino acids. CDR3 nucleotide sequence: TGTGCCAGCAGTTACTCGAGCCCAACTAATGAAAAACTGTTTTTT. Translated: CASSYSSPTNEKLFF.

Only a few counts were recorded for this clone. This CDR3 is CASSSGLRQETQYF. The CDR3 DNA is TGTGCCAGCAGCTCCGGACTCCGGCAAGAGACCCAGTACTTC. The rearrangement uses TRBV28 and TRBJ2-5, with a tentative D call TRBD2 (5 bases). CDR3 length: 14 residues. V shed 6 bases and J shed 2 bases, with 13 bases lying between them. Germline V CDR1 and CDR2: MDHEN, SYDVKM. The whole variable domain, remainder taken from reference TRBV28 and TRBJ2-5, is DVKVTQSSRYLVKRTGEKVFLECVQDMDHENMFWYRQDPGLGLRLIYFSYDVKMKEKGDIPEGYSVSREKKERFSLILESASTNQTSMYLCASSSGLRQETQYFGPGTRLLVL.

This chain uses TRBV20-1 with TRBJ2-5; maybe TRBD2 (7 bases). Trimming cost V 6 bases and J 5 bases, with 10 bases left between them. CDR1 DFQATT and CDR2 SNEGSKA come from the germline V gene (reference sequence). The CDR3 sequence is 11 residues long. In DNA form, the CDR3 reads TGCAGTGCAGGGGGAGGGGAGACCCAGTACTTC. Translated, it gives CSAGGGETQYF.

This chain joins TRBV19 and TRBJ1-4; 8 bases map to TRBD1. This CDR3 has 15 residues. The ends lost 6 bases at V and 11 bases at J; junction bases unmatched: 14. CDR1 and CDR2 (germline): LNHDA, SQIVND (reference sequence). The DNA of the CDR3 is TGTGCCAGTAGACGGGGACAGGACCACTCATGGAAACTGTTTTTT. Its translation: CASRRGQDHSWKLFF.

The chain joins TRBV27 to TRBJ1-5, with D maybe TRBD1 (6 bases). V lost 8 bases to trimming and J lost 7 bases, with 15 bases between them. The CDR3 is made up of 13 amino acids. Germline V gene data show CDR1 as MNHEY and CDR2 as SMNVEV (reference sequence). For the CDR3, the DNA is TGTGCCAGCTCCACAGGGTCGGGCCAGCCCCAGCATTTT. Translated: CASSTGSGQPQHF.

The chain carries TRBV24-1 and TRBJ2-3, with TRBD2 identical over 11 bases. This CDR3 has 16 residues. V was clipped by 0 bases and J by 5 bases; unmatched bases: 3. The germline V gene has CDR1 KGHDR and CDR2 SFDVKD. The CDR3 loop reads CATSDLASGGIDTQYF. CDR3 nucleotides: TGTGCCACCAGTGATTTGGCTAGCGGGGGGATAGATACGCAGTATTTT.

The V call is TRBV2, the J call TRBJ2-5; D gene ambiguous. CDR1 SNHLY and CDR2 FYNNEI come from the germline V gene. The CDR3 consists of 12 residues. Trimming shortened V by 8 bases and J by 0 bases, and 7 bases separated the two germline ends. The CDR3 reads CASSLDQETQYF. CDR3 bases: TGTGCCAGCTCTCTAGACCAAGAGACCCAGTACTTC.

The chain links TRBV6-5 to TRBJ2-7; 7 nucleotides agree with TRBD1. The CDR3 is 15 amino acids. The germline CDR1 and CDR2 sequences are MNHEY and SVGAGI. V was clipped by 7 bases and J by 0 bases; unmatched bases: 9. This CDR3 is CASIPADRSSYEQYF. DNA of the CDR3: TGTGCCAGCATACCCGCGGACAGGAGCTCCTACGAGCAGTACTTC.